This TCR beta chain stems from a study of shared clonotypes between healthy human individuals (dated by TCRdb to about 2020). Some background on the complete study: The cohort comprised two women and a few men aged 18 to 49 years. For each donor, CD4 naive and CD4 memory were each given three plates, CD8 naive was given two plates, and CD8 memory was given one plate. To estimate repertoire size and how much clonotypes are shared between individuals, the study performed deep sequencing of blood TCR repertoires from 4 to 6 healthy adults. Different laboratories and diverse techniques were used to prepare libraries and sequence TCR repertoires, to increase sequencing depth and limit assay-specific biases. Between about 0.9 and 8.9 billion PBMCs per donor were obtained by leukapheresis.

Using the deep immunoSEQ assay, TCR CDR3 regions were amplified from genomic DNA by multiplex PCR. Extracted genomic DNA from each cell subset was spread evenly across all wells of several immunoSEQ 96-well plates, with each plate serving as a replicate. Each replicate PCR for sorted subsets received around 0.2 ug genomic DNA, equal to tens of thousands of T cell genomes. Purified libraries were quantified with a Qubit 3.0 fluorometer, sized on a Bioanalyzer 2100, and re-quantified with the KAPA Library Quantification kit. Every immunoSEQ 96-well plate was sequenced on a dedicated single-read 150-cycle Illumina NextSeq 550 flow cell. The authors' analysis ran thus. Because the immunoSEQ output included only junctional sequences and no quality scores, the filtering could not be the same as the filtering used for full-length reads. Sequences were annotated with PyIR, a Python wrapper for IgBLAST v1.9, using IMGT germline references to assign V/J genes and CDR3. Reads with weak V/J assignments (E-value above 1e-6), missing CDR3, stop codons, out-of-frame junctions, or ambiguous translated residues were removed. V3J clonotypes were defined as sequences sharing an identical inferred V gene, J gene, and CDR3 amino acid sequence. Percentage overlap between repertoires was computed as shared unique clonotypes divided by the size of the smaller repertoire. Three approaches were used to assess repertoire richness: RTK rarefaction, the Chao1 estimator, and Recon v2.1 estimates of unobserved clonotypes. Generation probabilities for all TCRbeta clonotypes obtained by the gDNA method from a handful of donors were computed using OLGA. What TCRdb holds here is the immuneACCESS table cut down to in-frame rearrangements. Part of the clones is not present; checked against another copy, under half of the missing clones reflect an unresolved V gene, and the others are unexplained. Clonal size and the V and J genes are those of that table, whereas D and trimming came from the DNA. This sample gives a few hundred thousand clones in total; less than 98% of them show up just once. The ten most abundant clones make up approximately 0.057% of the sample.

V sheds 4 bases and J sheds 5 bases, leaving 5 bases between their ends. The CDR3, from cysteine to phenylalanine, totals 12 residues. Only the CDR3 part of the read is kept: 36 bases, read in frame from the first base. The germline V gene (reference sequence) supplies CDR1 LNHDA and CDR2 SQIVND. What the study reported, not specific to this receptor: Because the study included only a small number of donors, the genetic and exposure-history diversity represented was limited. Even with the large sequencing depth, rarefaction of the sorted-subset datasets indicated that sequencing was incomplete. Estimated clonotype richness was generally larger for naive than for memory subsets. Approximately 5% of naive CD4, around 4% of naive CD8, 2.3% of memory CD4, and approximately 0.4% of memory CD8 clonotypes were shared across several donors. Sampling was restricted to blood, and TCR repertoires in tissue are likely to differ from TCR repertoires in blood. Higher generation probabilities were observed for clonotypes shared by all four sorted-subset donors than for non-shared clonotypes. Pairwise subsampling indicated that sequencing depth was expected to affect the degree of clonotype sharing among donors.

A note on this clone: There is no known antigen for this receptor. No base-level quality is on record; no much larger clone is a single base apart. Different DNA sequences within this sample yield the same CDR3.

Healthy HIV-negative adults with no recently reported acute infections or vaccinations were included as donors. Every donor was a Caucasian adult residing in Nashville, Tennessee, USA. CD4+ T cells were enriched by magnetic negative selection; naive cells were then positively selected on CD45RA, and the negative fraction formed the memory subset. Blood was collected by leukapheresis, and PBMCs were isolated by Ficoll-Histopaque density gradient centrifugation and then cryopreserved in liquid nitrogen vapor phase. Analytical flow cytometry was used to check the purity and quantity of each magnetically sorted T cell population. From each sorted fraction, genomic DNA was isolated and quantified by UV absorbance on a Nanodrop 2000c.

This sequence originates from a woman aged 30 to 39 in good health. What was sequenced was naive CD4+ T cells sorted from blood. This sample's cell subset or site label indicates: CD45RA+ positively selected. This sequence uses TRBV19 and TRBJ2-2; the D gene cannot be named for sure. The DNA sequence is TGTGCCAGTAGTACTAGGACCGGGGAGCTGTTTTTT. The translation is CASSTRTGELFF.